Following are 30 T cell receptor beta chains from one sample sequenced in a study of identical twins. TCRdb re-called the 5' RACE reads through MiXCR, storing one row per CDR3 protein. Of 1.5 million to 2 million distinct CDR3 sequences in the sample, under 35% were seen once. The sequencing input was cord blood. The receptors come from a newborn girl in good health.

This clonotype appeared a single time. V usage is TRBV11-3 and J usage is TRBJ1-4; the D is unclear. The germline CDR1 and CDR2 sequences are SGHNT and YENEEA. V was pared by 1 base and J by 6 bases, with 12 bases between. This CDR3 is built from 15 residues. The CDR3 DNA sequence: TGTGCCAGCAGCTTAGTGCGCGACTCCGATGAAAAACTGTTTTTT. It translates to CASSLVRDSDEKLFF.

This clonotype has a handful of counts. The V call is TRBV14, the J call TRBJ2-3, with 9 bases that match TRBD1. The J segment lost 11 bases and the V segment lost 3 bases, leaving 15 bases of the junction unmatched. This CDR3 region has 16 residues. Germline loops: CDR1 SGHDN, CDR2 FVKESK. CDR3 DNA sequence: TGTGCCAGCAGCCAGGAAGGGACAGGGCCTAGAGCCTGGCAGTATTTT. Translating it yields CASSQEGTGPRAWQYF.

The DNA of the CDR3 is TGTGCCAGCAGCTTCACAGATTATAATTCACCCCTCCACTTT. This sequence encodes CASSFTDYNSPLHF. The chain couples TRBV7-9 to TRBJ1-6; D call uncertain. The CDR3 runs to 14 residues. The V and J ends lost 3 bases and 4 bases respectively, with 7 bases between them. Germline assignment: CDR1 SEHNR and CDR2 FQNEAQ (reference sequence).

This chain links TRBV5-4 with TRBJ2-1, with no clear D. The germline V and J ends were trimmed by 4 bases and 3 bases, with 17 bases remaining between them. This CDR3 comprises 16 residues. Germline CDR1 SGHNT, CDR2 YYREEE (reference sequence). CDR3 loop: CASSLLGFGVYNEQFF. In nucleotides, the CDR3 is TGTGCCAGCAGCCTGCTTGGTTTCGGCGTCTACAATGAGCAGTTCTTC.

The chain has TRBV20-1 and TRBJ2-3, with D possibly matching TRBD2 (5 bases). Trimming pared 6 bases from V and 7 bases from J, leaving 17 bases between. Germline V gene sequence: CDR1 DFQATT, CDR2 SNEGSKA (reference sequence). This CDR3 has 13 amino acids. Here the CDR3 DNA reads TGCAGTGCCCCTAGCCCGGTCTCTCATACGCAGTATTTT. Translation: CSAPSPVSHTQYF.

The chain links TRBV6-1 to TRBJ2-4, with TRBD1 identical over 8 bases. Near its end, the DNA agrees better with TRBJ2-7, so the J call may be wrong. CDR3 size: 16 residues. Germline lookup yields CDR1 MNHNS and CDR2 SASEGT. The CDR3 nucleotides read TGTGCCAGCAGTCGCACATCCGGGACAGGCTCCTACGAGCAGTACTTC. Its translation is CASSRTSGTGSYEQYF.

Only a few counts were recorded for this clonotype. The V call is TRBV2, the J call TRBJ2-2; 7 nucleotides match TRBD1. J lost 6 bases, V lost 7 bases, and 5 bases had no gene match. This CDR3 contains 13 residues. Germline values: CDR1 SNHLY, CDR2 FYNNEI. The CDR3 bases are TGTGCCAGCACAAGGACAGGTGCCGGGGAGCTGTTTTTT. Protein: CASTRTGAGELFF.

This chain uses TRBV3-1 with TRBJ2-5, with TRBD2 identical over 11 bases. CDR3 length: 16 residues. The V gene end was trimmed by 3 bases and the J gene end by 3 bases; junction bases not matched to a gene: 6. From germline, CDR1 is LGHDT and CDR2 YNNKEL (reference sequence). CDR3 amino acids: CASSHRLAGLEETQYF. The CDR3 bases are TGTGCCAGCAGCCACCGACTAGCGGGGCTAGAAGAGACCCAGTACTTC.

This clonotype was detected a few times. The chain links TRBV10-3 to TRBJ1-2; D gene unclear. The CDR3 extends over 14 amino acids. V was pared by 0 bases and J by 7 bases, with 12 bases between. Germline loops: CDR1 ENHRY, CDR2 SYGVKD. CDR3 amino acids: CAISESNWGTGYTF. The CDR3 DNA reads TGTGCCATCAGTGAGTCGAATTGGGGTACTGGCTACACCTTC.

This clonotype occurred once. Germline and junction disagree at one end, which may indicate a read error. The chain joins TRBV6-1 to TRBJ1-1; D call uncertain. The germline V gene has CDR1 MNHNS and CDR2 SASEGT. CDR3 length equals 14 residues. The CDR3 region is CASGERGRRSGAFF. In DNA form, the CDR3 reads TGTGCCAGCGGTGAACGAGGGCGTAGGTCCGGAGCTTTCTTT.

This chain uses TRBV5-1 with TRBJ2-5, with D maybe TRBD1 (7 bases). This CDR3 is built from 16 residues. V lost 0 bases, J lost 11 bases, and 23 bases lay in between. Germline CDR1 is SGHRS and CDR2 is YFSETQ. The CDR3: CASSLAGGRGRNEQYF. The CDR3 DNA sequence: TGCGCCAGCAGCTTGGCAGGGGGGAGAGGGAGGAATGAGCAGTACTTC.

The chain carries TRBV30 and TRBJ2-1; 12 positions match TRBD2. J lost 7 bases, V lost 1 base, and 2 bases had no gene match. The CDR3 length is 14 residues. Germline CDR1 GTSNPN, CDR2 SVGIG (reference sequence). CDR3 sequence: CAWSGLAGENEQFF. The CDR3, as DNA: TGTGCCTGGAGTGGACTAGCGGGGGAAAATGAGCAGTTCTTC.

This clonotype was seen a few times. The chain couples TRBV6-2 or TRBV6-3 to TRBJ2-5; unclear D gene. CDR1 is MNHEY, CDR2 SVGEGT, per germline. Trimming left V 8 bases short and J 1 base short, with 26 bases between. This CDR3 spans 18 amino acids. CDR3 nucleotide sequence: TGTGCCAGCCAGAAACCTACTATAGCCGGAGCCCCCCAAGAGACCCAGTACTTC. It specifies CASQKPTIAGAPQETQYF.

The rearrangement joins TRBV4-1 to TRBJ1-4; D call uncertain. V was cut by 0 bases and J by 6 bases, with 11 bases left in between. The CDR3 covers 15 residues. Per the germline V gene, CDR1 is MGHRA and CDR2 is YSYEKL. CDR3 region: CASSQEAVLYEKLFF. The CDR3 DNA reads as TGCGCCAGCAGCCAAGAGGCAGTACTGTATGAAAAACTGTTTTTT.

V gene TRBV29-1 combines with J gene TRBJ1-2; 7 bases map to TRBD1. This CDR3 comprises 13 residues. V lost 7 bases to trimming and J lost 5 bases; unmatched junction nucleotides: 10. Germline assignment: CDR1 SQVTM and CDR2 ANQGSEA. CDR3 nucleotide sequence: TGCAGCGCCAAAGGAGGGACAGAATATGGCTACACCTTC. Its translation is CSAKGGTEYGYTF.

This clonotype was detected only a few times. The CDR3: CASSQGAKLFF. The CDR3 DNA follows: TGCGCCAGCAGCCAGGGGGCAAAACTGTTTTTT. V and J are TRBV4-1 and TRBJ1-4, with D possibly TRBD1 on 6 matching bases. Germline V lookup: CDR1 MGHRA, CDR2 YSYEKL. CDR3 size: 11 residues. V lost 3 bases to trimming and J lost 10 bases, with 6 bases between them.

About this clonotype: A much bigger clone sits one base away, suggesting this may be a read error. The chain uses TRBV9 and TRBJ2-3; D not resolved. This CDR3 has 13 amino acids. The V end lost 0 bases, the J end lost 5 bases, and 7 bases lay between the germline ends. CDR1 is SGDLS and CDR2 is YYNGEE in the germline V gene. CDR3 nucleotide sequence: TGTGCCAGCAGCGTAGCCACCGTAGATACGCAGTATTTT. Translation: CASSVATVDTQYF.

The chain recombines TRBV5-1 with TRBJ2-5; D is undetermined. Trimming removed 5 bases at V and 5 bases at J, with 10 bases between. Germline V gene data show CDR1 as SGHRS and CDR2 as YFSETQ. The CDR3 loop spans 12 amino acids. CDR3 region: CASRTGWETQYF. In DNA, the CDR3 is TGCGCCAGCAGGACTGGATGGGAGACCCAGTACTTC.

The chain combines TRBV21-1 with TRBJ2-3; TRBD1 is the table's D call, not checked against the DNA. TRBV21-1 is a documented pseudogene. The CDR3 covers 16 residues. Here the CDR3 reads CASSPRRDRSTDTQYF. CDR3 nucleotide sequence: TGTGCCAGCAGTCCACGCCGGGACAGGAGCACAGATACGCAGTATTTT.

This clonotype has a handful of counts. The rearrangement links TRBV6-1 to TRBJ1-2, with D possibly TRBD1 on 5 matching bases. Germline assignment: CDR1 MNHNS and CDR2 SASEGT. The V end was cut by 2 bases, the J end by 4 bases, with 14 bases between. The CDR3 length is 15 residues. CDR3 nucleotide sequence: TGTGCCAGCAGTGAATCGACTGGAGGGGTCTATGGCTACACCTTC. It yields the protein CASSESTGGVYGYTF.

This clonotype was found a few times. The CDR3 nucleotides are TGCGCCAGCAGCTTGGCCAAAAACAGGGGAGACGAAAAACTGTTTTTT. Protein sequence: CASSLAKNRGDEKLFF. The chain has TRBV5-1 and TRBJ1-4, with TRBD1 identical over 7 bases. The CDR3 spans 16 residues. Looked up from germline, CDR1 is SGHRS and CDR2 is YFSETQ. V was clipped by 0 bases and J by 8 bases; unmatched bases: 10.

The chain carries TRBV6-6 and TRBJ2-4; 10 positions agree with TRBD1. The end of the DNA aligns better with TRBJ2-7, so the J call may be wrong. CDR1 is MNHNY and CDR2 is SVGAGI in the germline V gene (reference sequence). CDR3 length equals 16 residues. The CDR3 spells CASSYSRTGGPYEQYF. The CDR3 nucleotides read TGTGCCAGCAGTTACTCACGGACAGGGGGTCCCTACGAGCAGTACTTC.

V gene TRBV20-1 combines with J gene TRBJ2-7; no reliable D call. The V gene lost 6 bases and the J gene lost 2 bases, with 14 bases spanning the gap. CDR3 length equals 13 residues. Per germline, CDR1 DFQATT and CDR2 SNEGSKA (reference sequence). The CDR3 here is CSAKDSAAYEQYF. The CDR3 coding sequence is TGCAGTGCAAAAGATTCGGCAGCCTACGAGCAGTACTTC.

The chain links TRBV3-1 to TRBJ1-2; D ambiguous. CDR1 and CDR2 (germline): LGHDT, YNNKEL (reference sequence). The V end lost 0 bases, the J end lost 4 bases, and 18 bases lay between the germline ends. The CDR3 totals 17 residues. CDR3 DNA sequence: TGTGCCAGCAGCCAAGAGTCCCTGCGGGGATCTACCTATGGCTACACCTTC. It is translated as CASSQESLRGSTYGYTF. The full variable domain, rest sourced from reference TRBV3-1 and TRBJ1-2, is DTAVSQTPKYLVTQMGNDKSIKCEQNLGHDTMYWYKQDSKKFLKIMFSYNNKELIINETVPNRFSPKSPDKAHLNLHINSLELGDSAVYFCASSQESLRGSTYGYTFGSGTRLTVV.

The chain links TRBV5-1 to TRBJ2-1, with 10 bases identical to TRBD2. V shed 6 bases and J 3 bases; nucleotides not matched to a gene: 6. Germline V CDR1 and CDR2: SGHRS, YFSETQ. This CDR3 spans 15 amino acids. The CDR3 loop reads CASIPGLAFYNEQFF. The CDR3 DNA follows: TGCGCCAGCATCCCGGGACTAGCGTTCTACAATGAGCAGTTCTTC.

This chain uses TRBV9 with TRBJ2-5; D gene ambiguous. Germline V gene data show CDR1 as SGDLS and CDR2 as YYNGEE. The V end was cut by 3 bases, the J end by 11 bases, with 11 bases between. This CDR3 contains 11 residues. For the CDR3, the DNA is TGTGCCAGCAGCGATAACAATGAGCAGTACTTC. As protein: CASSDNNEQYF.

This clonotype showed up just a few times. The rearrangement joins TRBV6-2 or TRBV6-3 to TRBJ2-3; no firm D call. CDR1 MNHEY and CDR2 SVGEGT come from the germline V gene. The germline V and J ends were trimmed by 4 bases and 9 bases, with 11 bases remaining between them. The CDR3 contains 12 residues. The CDR3 protein is CASSSRSWTQYF. The CDR3 coding sequence is TGTGCCAGCAGTTCTCGGTCGTGGACGCAGTATTTT.

This clonotype came up a few times. The chain is built from TRBV6-1 and TRBJ2-1, with TRBD2 matching over 14 bases. Germline trimming cut 6 bases from V and 6 bases from J; bases unmatched to any gene: 10. The CDR3 is made up of 17 amino acids. Germline CDR1 and CDR2: MNHNS and SASEGT. The CDR3 DNA sequence: TGTGCCAGCAGAGTTGCGGGACTAGCGGGAGTAGGCAATGAGCAGTTCTTC. Protein product: CASRVAGLAGVGNEQFF.

This clonotype was detected only a few times. V gene TRBV20-1 combines with J gene TRBJ2-1; D is possibly TRBD1 or TRBD2 (5 bases each). The CDR3 runs to 14 residues. Germline V gene sequence: CDR1 DFQATT, CDR2 SNEGSKA (reference sequence). The ends were cut back, 0 bases at V and 4 bases at J, with 10 bases in the middle. The CDR3 is CSARDRQRYNEQFF. The CDR3 DNA reads as TGCAGTGCTAGAGATCGACAGCGGTACAATGAGCAGTTCTTC.

This clonotype was seen a handful of times. The chain's CDR3 is CASSSLTVGITDTQYF. In DNA, the CDR3 is TGCGCCAGCAGCTCGCTGACCGTCGGTATCACAGATACGCAGTATTTT. The V and J genes are TRBV5-1 and TRBJ2-3; D uncertain. This CDR3 is 16 amino acids long. The germline V gene encodes CDR1 SGHRS and CDR2 YFSETQ. The V end was cut by 3 bases, the J end by 2 bases, with 16 bases between.